This record concerns one T cell receptor beta chain sequence. The sample belongs to a study of blood T cell repertoires in COVID-19. On the study more broadly: Sources were T cells, B-cell-depleted T cells, or PBMCs; the material itself was cDNA or gDNA.

Clones were sequenced by immunoSEQ multiplex PCR, and TCRdb holds only the in-frame ones, with some missing. The sample records 200,000 to 300,000 clones, about 87% being singletons. Trimming removed 4 bases from V and 7 bases from J, with 8 bases in between. The CDR3 runs 12 residues. Germline V gives CDR1 SGHVS, CDR2 FQNEAQ. This TCR was sampled from a woman aged 40 to 50 who had recovered from COVID-19. The rearrangement uses TRBV7-8 and TRBJ1-5, with no clear D. Sequenced sample: peripheral blood. The chain's CDR3 is CASSSQIQPQHF. The CDR3 region has the DNA TGTGCCAGCAGCTCCCAGATACAGCCCCAGCATTTT. Together with reference TRBV7-8 and TRBJ1-5, the CDR3 gives the full variable domain: GAGVSQSPRYKVAKRGQDVALRCDPISGHVSLFWYQQALGQGPEFLTYFQNEAQLDKSGLPSDRFFAERPEGSVSTLKIQRTQQEDSAVYLCASSSQIQPQHFGDGTRLSIL.